These T cell receptor beta chains were read from a single sample in a study of shared clonotypes between healthy human individuals. Sequenced by immunoSEQ multiplex PCR; TCRdb stores in-frame clones only, minus some. The sample lists about 470,000 clones; around 75% were seen once. Specimen: PBMCs. Every receptor here comes from a middle-aged woman in good health. Some clones in this sample may be carry-over from other donors' samples. Both conserved end residues are part of each CDR3. A D gene is named only where the DNA matches it firmly. Clone sizes are given selectively: once, few, many, or a class where the clone is expanded.

abundance: .; v_gene: TRBV19; d_gene: .; j_gene: TRBJ1-3; CDR3nt: TGTGCCAGTAGTATACTGGGACGGATCGAGTTTGGAAACACCATATATTTT; CDR3aa: CASSILGRIEFGNTIYF
abundance: .; v_gene: TRBV19; d_gene: .; j_gene: TRBJ2-2; CDR3nt: TGTGCCAGTAGTATTTCTCGTGACAGGACCAACGCGAACACCGGGGAGCTGTTTTTT; CDR3aa: CASSISRDRTNANTGELFF
abundance: .; v_gene: TRBV5-1; d_gene: .; j_gene: TRBJ2-3; CDR3nt: TGCGCCAGCAGCCCAGGACTTCTCACAGATACGCAGTATTTT; CDR3aa: CASSPGLLTDTQYF
abundance: .; v_gene: TRBV29-1; d_gene: .; j_gene: TRBJ2-2; CDR3nt: TGCAGCGTCGACCGTAGGACGGGCGGGGAGCTGTTTTTT; CDR3aa: CSVDRRTGGELFF
abundance: .; v_gene: TRBV23-1; d_gene: .; j_gene: TRBJ1-1; CDR3nt: TGCGCCAGCAGTCTCCCGGACCAGAACACTGAAGCTTTCTTT; CDR3aa: CASSLPDQNTEAFF
abundance: .; v_gene: TRBV19; d_gene: .; j_gene: TRBJ2-2; CDR3nt: TGTGCCAGTAGTATGAACCCTTCGCGGAACACCGGGGAGCTGTTTTTT; CDR3aa: CASSMNPSRNTGELFF
abundance: .; v_gene: TRBV11-2; d_gene: .; j_gene: TRBJ2-5; CDR3nt: TGTGCCAGCAGCCTTGGACCCCCGAGGGAGACCCAGTACTTC; CDR3aa: CASSLGPPRETQYF
abundance: .; v_gene: TRBV6-6; d_gene: .; j_gene: TRBJ1-5; CDR3nt: TGTGCCAGCAGTTACTACGGAAGGGGAGGTTATCAGCCCCAGCATTTT; CDR3aa: CASSYYGRGGYQPQHF
abundance: once; v_gene: TRBV21-1; d_gene: .; j_gene: TRBJ2-7; CDR3nt: TGTGCCAGCAGCATCACCCCGAAGGCAGGGCGGCAATGGGGGATCTACGAGCAGTACTTC; CDR3aa: CASSITPKAGRQWGIYEQYF
abundance: .; v_gene: TRBV30; d_gene: .; j_gene: TRBJ2-1; CDR3nt: TGTGCCTGGAGTGTACTAACGTTGAGGCAGGGCTTGTTCTTC; CDR3aa: CAWSVLTLRQGLFF
abundance: few; v_gene: TRBV7-8; d_gene: TRBD2; j_gene: TRBJ2-3; CDR3nt: TGTGCCAGCAGTCATCCCTCCCTAGCGGGAGCTAGGGGAGATACGCAGTATTTT; CDR3aa: CASSHPSLAGARGDTQYF
abundance: .; v_gene: TRBV19; d_gene: .; j_gene: TRBJ1-5; CDR3nt: TGTGCCAGTAGTATAGATCTGCGGAGGGAACAGCCCCAGCATTTT; CDR3aa: CASSIDLRREQPQHF
abundance: .; v_gene: TRBV5-6; d_gene: TRBD2; j_gene: TRBJ2-7; CDR3nt: TGTGCCAGCAGCTGGGAGCCTAGCGGGAGGAACGAGCAGTACTTC; CDR3aa: CASSWEPSGRNEQYF
abundance: few; v_gene: TRBV18; d_gene: .; j_gene: TRBJ1-2; CDR3nt: TGTGCCAGCTCACCAACAGGGAGCTTCGACTATGGCTACACCTTC; CDR3aa: CASSPTGSFDYGYTF
abundance: .; v_gene: TRBV23-1; d_gene: .; j_gene: TRBJ1-1; CDR3nt: TGCGCCAGCAGTCAATCGCGGCGGTACATATACCCCCTGAACACTGAAGCTTTCTTT; CDR3aa: CASSQSRRYIYPLNTEAFF
abundance: .; v_gene: TRBV28; d_gene: .; j_gene: TRBJ2-4; CDR3nt: TGTGCCAGCAGAAACCCAGGGGCCCGCCCCAAAAACATTCAGTACTTC; CDR3aa: CASRNPGARPKNIQYF
abundance: .; v_gene: TRBV27; d_gene: .; j_gene: TRBJ1-5; CDR3nt: TGTGCCAGCAGTTTATCATGGCAGCTACTTAGCAATCAGCCCCAGCATTTT; CDR3aa: CASSLSWQLLSNQPQHF
abundance: .; v_gene: TRBV9; d_gene: .; j_gene: TRBJ1-2; CDR3nt: TGTGCCAGCAGCGTAGCCTTAGGTGTTGGCTACACCTTC; CDR3aa: CASSVALGVGYTF
abundance: .; v_gene: TRBV28; d_gene: TRBD1; j_gene: TRBJ1-2; CDR3nt: TGTGCCAGCAGTACCCACAGGGGGCCGTACTATGGCTACACCTTC; CDR3aa: CASSTHRGPYYGYTF
abundance: .; v_gene: TRBV28; d_gene: TRBD2; j_gene: TRBJ2-3; CDR3nt: TGTGCCAGCAGCCCGATCCTCCTAGCGGGAGCTTCGGATACGCAGTATTTT; CDR3aa: CASSPILLAGASDTQYF
abundance: .; v_gene: TRBV7-8; d_gene: .; j_gene: TRBJ2-1; CDR3nt: TGTGCCAGCATCAGGATCGGGTCGGGGCCTTTAGCGGATAGTCCCTACAATGAGCAGTTCTTC; CDR3aa: CASIRIGSGPLADSPYNEQFF
abundance: .; v_gene: TRBV7-9; d_gene: TRBD2; j_gene: TRBJ2-1; CDR3nt: TGTGCCAGCAGCTTTGGGGCGGGAGTAGGTGATGAGCAGTTCTTC; CDR3aa: CASSFGAGVGDEQFF
abundance: .; v_gene: TRBV28; d_gene: TRBD2; j_gene: TRBJ2-5; CDR3nt: TGTGCCAGCAGTTTGTTCCTAGCGGGAGGAGCGAAAGAGACCCAGTACTTC; CDR3aa: CASSLFLAGGAKETQYF
abundance: .; v_gene: TRBV29-1; d_gene: TRBD1; j_gene: TRBJ1-1; CDR3nt: TGCAGCGTTGAAGTGGGGTCGACAGGGACTGAAGCTTTCTTT; CDR3aa: CSVEVGSTGTEAFF
abundance: .; v_gene: TRBV14; d_gene: TRBD1; j_gene: TRBJ2-3; CDR3nt: TGTGCCAGCAGCCAAACTTTCCTCCGGGACAGGGTCCCAGATACGCAGTATTTT; CDR3aa: CASSQTFLRDRVPDTQYF
abundance: once; v_gene: TRBV30; d_gene: .; j_gene: TRBJ2-5; CDR3nt: TGTGCCTGGGGCGACAGAAAAGAGACCCAGTACTTC; CDR3aa: CAWGDRKETQYF
abundance: .; v_gene: TRBV15; d_gene: .; j_gene: TRBJ2-5; CDR3nt: TGTGCCACCAGCAGGTTAAGGCGGATCCCCGGCGAGACCCAGTACTTC; CDR3aa: CATSRLRRIPGETQYF
abundance: .; v_gene: TRBV28; d_gene: .; j_gene: TRBJ2-7; CDR3nt: TGTGCCAGCAGTCCCTTGGGGGGCGAGCAGTACTTC; CDR3aa: CASSPLGGEQYF
abundance: .; v_gene: TRBV9; d_gene: TRBD2; j_gene: TRBJ2-5; CDR3nt: TGTGCCAGCAGCGCGGGACTAGCTGCGGAGACCCAGTACTTC; CDR3aa: CASSAGLAAETQYF
abundance: .; v_gene: TRBV30; d_gene: TRBD2; j_gene: TRBJ2-3; CDR3nt: TGTGCCTGGAGTCGATGGGCGGGAGTCAGAGATACGCAGTATTTT; CDR3aa: CAWSRWAGVRDTQYF
abundance: .; v_gene: TRBV28; d_gene: .; j_gene: TRBJ1-2; CDR3nt: TGTGCCAGCAGTCCCGCAGGCAGGACCCTCTATGGCTACACCTTC; CDR3aa: CASSPAGRTLYGYTF
abundance: .; v_gene: TRBV9; d_gene: .; j_gene: TRBJ2-3; CDR3nt: TGTGCCAGCAGCGTAGAAGCGGGGCGGGGGCCCACAGATACGCAGTATTTT; CDR3aa: CASSVEAGRGPTDTQYF
abundance: .; v_gene: TRBV27; d_gene: .; j_gene: TRBJ1-2; CDR3nt: TGTGCCAGCAGTTTAAACGACCGCTATGGCTACACCTTC; CDR3aa: CASSLNDRYGYTF
abundance: few; v_gene: TRBV19; d_gene: TRBD2; j_gene: TRBJ2-3; CDR3nt: TGTGCCAGTAGTACCCGGACTAGCATGCATACGCAGTATTTT; CDR3aa: CASSTRTSMHTQYF
abundance: .; v_gene: TRBV6-1; d_gene: .; j_gene: TRBJ1-5; CDR3nt: TGTGCCAGCAGTGTCCCCAGCAATCAGCCCCAGCATTTT; CDR3aa: CASSVPSNQPQHF
abundance: .; v_gene: TRBV7-3; d_gene: TRBD2; j_gene: TRBJ2-1; CDR3nt: TGTGCCAGCAGCTTAGCTAGCGGGAGTGTTAATGAGCAGTTCTTC; CDR3aa: CASSLASGSVNEQFF
abundance: .; v_gene: TRBV5-6; d_gene: .; j_gene: TRBJ1-1; CDR3nt: TGTGCCAGCAGCGCAGGGGTTTATGGAGCTTTCTTT; CDR3aa: CASSAGVYGAFF
abundance: .; v_gene: TRBV5-4; d_gene: TRBD2; j_gene: TRBJ2-7; CDR3nt: TGTGCCAGCAGCTACCACCCTGGAGGGACTAGCGGGGTCGAGCAGTACTTC; CDR3aa: CASSYHPGGTSGVEQYF
abundance: .; v_gene: TRBV20-1; d_gene: .; j_gene: TRBJ1-2; CDR3nt: TGCAGTGTTGGAGCGGTCGATGGCTACACCTTC; CDR3aa: CSVGAVDGYTF
abundance: .; v_gene: TRBV27; d_gene: .; j_gene: TRBJ1-2; CDR3nt: TGTGCCAGCACCCGCTGGAGAGGTGGCTACACCTTC; CDR3aa: CASTRWRGGYTF
abundance: few; v_gene: TRBV4-3; d_gene: .; j_gene: TRBJ1-2; CDR3nt: TGCGCCAGCAGCCAAGACCGGGACTCTTACTATGGCTACACCTTC; CDR3aa: CASSQDRDSYYGYTF
abundance: .; v_gene: TRBV18; d_gene: TRBD1; j_gene: TRBJ1-5; CDR3nt: TGTGCCAGCTCAACGACAGGGTCTAGCAATCAGCCCCAGCATTTT; CDR3aa: CASSTTGSSNQPQHF
abundance: .; v_gene: TRBV28; d_gene: TRBD1; j_gene: TRBJ1-1; CDR3nt: TGTGCCAGCAGTCCAACGGGACAGGGGGACACTGAAGCTTTCTTT; CDR3aa: CASSPTGQGDTEAFF
abundance: .; v_gene: TRBV27; d_gene: .; j_gene: TRBJ1-1; CDR3nt: TGTGCCAGCAGTTTCCAGCGCAGGAGTGAAGCTTTCTTT; CDR3aa: CASSFQRRSEAFF
abundance: .; v_gene: TRBV5-4; d_gene: TRBD2; j_gene: TRBJ2-1; CDR3nt: TGTGCCAGCAGCTGGTGGACTAGCGGGAGTGATGAGCAGTTCTTC; CDR3aa: CASSWWTSGSDEQFF
abundance: .; v_gene: TRBV27; d_gene: TRBD2; j_gene: TRBJ2-5; CDR3nt: TGTGCCAGCCGCGGAACCCTAGCGGGGAACCAAGAGACCCAGTACTTC; CDR3aa: CASRGTLAGNQETQYF
abundance: .; v_gene: TRBV30; d_gene: .; j_gene: TRBJ1-1; CDR3nt: TGTGCCTGGAGTTGGAGTCCGAACACTGAAGCTTTCTTT; CDR3aa: CAWSWSPNTEAFF
abundance: .; v_gene: TRBV7-8; d_gene: .; j_gene: TRBJ1-4; CDR3nt: TGTGCCAGCAGCTTAGTCGGCGGGGATGAAAAACTGTTTTTT; CDR3aa: CASSLVGGDEKLFF
abundance: .; v_gene: TRBV28; d_gene: .; j_gene: TRBJ1-2; CDR3nt: TGTGCCAGCGCCCTGGACAGCAACTATGGCTACACCTTC; CDR3aa: CASALDSNYGYTF
abundance: .; v_gene: TRBV7-9; d_gene: TRBD2; j_gene: TRBJ2-2; CDR3nt: TGTGCCAGCAGCCGAAGAGGGACTAGCGGGAGTACCGGGGAGCTGTTTTTT; CDR3aa: CASSRRGTSGSTGELFF
abundance: .; v_gene: TRBV27; d_gene: TRBD1; j_gene: TRBJ1-1; CDR3nt: TGTGCCAGCAGTTTAGTCCCAGGGGGCCGGACTGAAGCTTTCTTT; CDR3aa: CASSLVPGGRTEAFF
abundance: once; v_gene: TRBV11-2; d_gene: .; j_gene: TRBJ2-7; CDR3nt: TGTGCCAGCAGCTTAGATTCCGGTGCCGCCTACGAGCAGTACTTC; CDR3aa: CASSLDSGAAYEQYF
abundance: .; v_gene: TRBV2; d_gene: .; j_gene: TRBJ2-5; CDR3nt: TGTGCCAGCAAGGACGTGGCTACTTCCCAAGAGACCCAGTACTTC; CDR3aa: CASKDVATSQETQYF